A single sample gave rise to the 10 T cell receptor beta chains below, sequenced in a study of blood T cell repertoires in COVID-19 (dated by TCRdb to about 2020). To prepare the library, the immunoSEQ multiplex PCR assay was applied. TCRdb took over this immuneACCESS table, retaining in-frame rearrangements with V and J assigned. Such tables are incomplete; in checked studies, under half of the missing clones stem from an unresolved V gene, and the remainder is unexplained. Here the sample has hundreds of thousands of clones; more than 85% occur a single time. The top ten clones comprise approximately 0.93% of the sample. The sequenced sample consisted of PBMCs or T cells enriched from blood (not recorded which). The receptors here all came from a woman in her twenties or thirties who had recovered from COVID-19.

The CDR3 loop reads CASSWGQISGANVLTF. CDR3 DNA: TGTGCCAGCAGCTGGGGACAAATTTCTGGGGCCAACGTCCTGACTTTC. The rearrangement links TRBV5-4 to TRBJ2-6; maybe TRBD1 (6 bases). The germline gives CDR1 SGHNT, CDR2 YYREEE (reference sequence). V dropped 3 bases and J dropped 1 base, with 11 bases sitting between them. CDR3 length: 16 amino acids.

The DNA of the CDR3 is TGTGCCTGGAGTTTATATACATCCGAGGCTGGCTACACCTTC. It codes for CAWSLYTSEAGYTF. V gene TRBV30 combines with J gene TRBJ1-2; no reliable D call. The V end was cut by 2 bases, the J end by 7 bases, with 17 bases between. CDR1 and CDR2 from the germline V gene are GTSNPN and SVGIG (reference sequence). The CDR3 sequence is 14 residues long.

The V call is TRBV3-1 (or the pseudogene TRBV3-2), the J call TRBJ2-7, with D perhaps TRBD2 (5 bases). V dropped 4 bases and J dropped 7 bases, with 11 bases sitting between them. Per germline, CDR1 LGHDT and CDR2 YNNKEL (reference sequence). The CDR3 extends over 12 amino acids. The CDR3 sequence: CASSLGLREQYF. The CDR3 DNA is TGTGCCAGCAGCCTTGGACTGCGTGAGCAGTACTTC.

V is TRBV18 and J is TRBJ2-1; D not resolved. The CDR3 runs to 14 residues. The V and J ends lost 3 bases and 6 bases respectively, with 12 bases between them. Germline V CDR1 and CDR2: KGHSH, LQKENI. This chain's CDR3 is CASSPEPMSNEQFF. CDR3 nucleotide sequence: TGTGCCAGCTCACCCGAGCCCATGTCCAATGAGCAGTTCTTC.

The rearrangement joins TRBV19 to TRBJ1-5, with D maybe TRBD1 (5 bases). This CDR3 is built from 13 residues. Germline lookup yields CDR1 LNHDA and CDR2 SQIVND (reference sequence). The ends were cut back, 3 bases at V and 11 bases at J, with 14 bases in the middle. CDR3 protein: CASSIGPLGAQHF. The CDR3 region has the DNA TGTGCCAGTAGTATTGGACCCCTAGGGGCCCAGCATTTT.

The sample holds a few counts of this clone. This chain links TRBV7-8 with TRBJ1-4; weak D call: TRBD1 (6 bases). V was clipped by 5 bases and J by 6 bases, with 16 bases between them. CDR1 is SGHVS, CDR2 FQNEAQ, per germline. The CDR3 covers 15 residues. The CDR3 here is CASSPLTGIHEKLFF. DNA of the CDR3: TGTGCCAGCAGCCCCTTAACAGGGATTCATGAAAAACTGTTTTTT.

The chain carries TRBV28 and TRBJ1-6; D uncertain. The germline V gene encodes CDR1 MDHEN and CDR2 SYDVKM. V was pared by 4 bases and J by 0 bases, with 10 bases between. This CDR3 has 16 amino acids. As DNA, the CDR3 is TGTGCCAGCAGTTCTGAACAGAGCTCCTATAATTCACCCCTCCACTTT. Translated: CASSSEQSSYNSPLHF.

This chain connects TRBV6-5 to TRBJ1-4; D gene ambiguous. Trimming took 6 bases from V and 8 from J, leaving 16 bases between them. The CDR3 loop spans 14 amino acids. Germline CDR1 and CDR2: MNHEY and SVGAGI. The CDR3 protein is CASSPDGFGEKLFF. The CDR3 coding sequence is TGTGCCAGCAGCCCCGACGGGTTCGGGGAAAAACTGTTTTTT.

J is TRBJ2-7 and V is TRBV27, with D maybe TRBD2 (6 bases). The length of the CDR3 is 13 residues. CDR1 is MNHEY, CDR2 SMNVEV, per germline (reference sequence). V shed 6 bases and J shed 0 bases, with 9 bases lying between them. The CDR3 nucleotides are TGTGCCAGCAGCCGGGACTTCTCCTACGAGCAGTACTTC. Protein product: CASSRDFSYEQYF.

This clone has at least ten counts. The chain couples TRBV2 to TRBJ2-5; 9 bases are shared with TRBD2. This CDR3 is built from 16 residues. CDR1 SNHLY and CDR2 FYNNEI come from the germline V gene. Trimming removed 6 bases from V and 5 bases from J; junction bases left unmatched: 13. The chain's CDR3 is CASSLTLAGAGETQYF. The CDR3 region has the DNA TGTGCCAGCAGCCTAACTTTAGCGGGGGCGGGGGAGACCCAGTACTTC.